The 10 T cell receptor beta chains below come from one sample, sequenced in a study of CD8 T cells in Susac syndrome. An amount of RNA that ranged from roughly 0.45 to 1 ug was reverse transcribed with random hexamers. TCRdb re-called the immunoSEQ multiplex PCR reads through MiXCR, storing one row per CDR3 protein. Among tens of thousands of distinct CDR3 sequences listed, roughly 94% were seen once. Source material: CD8+ T cells from PBMCs. These receptors were taken from a human donor with Susac syndrome.

The genes are TRBV5-1 and TRBJ2-7; unclear D gene. V shed 0 bases and J shed 0 bases, with 7 bases lying between them. The germline CDR1 and CDR2 sequences are SGHRS and YFSETQ. This CDR3 has 14 residues. The CDR3 nucleotides are TGCGCCAGCAGCTTGGACGGACCCTCCTACGAGCAGTACTTC. Its protein product is CASSLDGPSYEQYF.

The rearrangement links TRBV6-4 to TRBJ2-1; possibly TRBD1 or TRBD2 for D (5 bases each). Germline loops: CDR1 MRHNA, CDR2 SNTAGT. Deletions cut 4 bases from V and 3 bases from J, with 10 bases between. The CDR3 runs to 14 residues. CDR3 amino acids: CASSGGGDYNEQFF. The CDR3 DNA reads as TGTGCCAGCAGTGGTGGGGGAGACTACAATGAGCAGTTCTTC.

This clonotype was detected only once. The chain couples TRBV9 to TRBJ2-5, with 8 positions matching TRBD1. Germline assignment: CDR1 SGDLS and CDR2 YYNGEE. V shed 4 bases and J 5 bases; nucleotides not matched to a gene: 13. The CDR3 spans 16 residues. CDR3 DNA sequence: TGTGCCAGCAGCTTGACAGGGACAGGAGGGATGGAGACCCAGTACTTC. As protein: CASSLTGTGGMETQYF.

This rearrangement joins TRBV4-1 to TRBJ1-2; D is undetermined. CDR3 size: 12 residues. Germline CDR1 reads MGHRA; CDR2 reads YSYEKL. V lost 1 base and J lost 2, with 2 bases in between. CDR3 in amino acids: CASSQGNYGYTF. The CDR3 DNA is TGCGCCAGCAGCCAAGGGAACTATGGCTACACCTTC.

This chain connects TRBV9 to TRBJ2-7; TRBD2 is a possible D gene (6 bases). V dropped 0 bases and J dropped 1 base, with 11 bases sitting between them. From germline, CDR1 is SGDLS and CDR2 YYNGEE. The CDR3 is 15 amino acids. CDR3 protein: CASSVETGRSYEQYF. For the CDR3, the DNA is TGTGCCAGCAGCGTAGAGACGGGGAGGTCCTACGAGCAGTACTTC.

The CDR3 protein is CASSYGAGQAFF. CDR3 sequence (DNA): TGTGCCAGCAGTTACGGGGCAGGGCAAGCTTTCTTT. The J gene is TRBJ1-1, the V gene TRBV6-2 or TRBV6-3, with D possibly matching TRBD1 (5 bases). V lost 2 bases and J lost 9, with 10 bases in between. This CDR3 has 12 residues. Germline-derived CDR1 and CDR2 are MNHEY and SVGEGT.

The V call is TRBV27, the J call TRBJ2-3; no clear D. This CDR3 comprises 12 residues. Trimming removed 3 bases from V and 4 bases from J, with 5 bases in between. Germline CDR1 is MNHEY and CDR2 is SMNVEV (reference sequence). The DNA for the CDR3 is TGTGCCAGCAGTTTCATCGCAGATACGCAGTATTTT. It encodes CASSFIADTQYF.

CDR3 protein: CASSFRGQGLNEQFF. As DNA, the CDR3 is TGTGCCAGCAGCTTTAGAGGACAGGGGTTGAATGAGCAGTTCTTC. V and J are TRBV5-4 and TRBJ2-1; the match to TRBD1 covers 9 bases. This CDR3 has 15 amino acids. V shed 2 bases and J 7 bases; nucleotides not matched to a gene: 7. Germline-derived CDR1 and CDR2 are SGHNT and YYREEE (reference sequence).

The chain recombines TRBV7-9 with TRBJ1-3, with D unresolved. The CDR3 totals 15 residues. The germline V and J ends were trimmed by 5 bases and 2 bases, with 13 bases remaining between them. Germline assignment: CDR1 SEHNR and CDR2 FQNEAQ (reference sequence). The CDR3 here is CASSLMTRAGNTIYF. In DNA form, the CDR3 reads TGTGCCAGCAGCCTTATGACGAGGGCTGGAAACACCATATATTTT.

This clonotype was seen only once. The chain couples TRBV2 to TRBJ2-3; tentatively, D is TRBD2 (6 bases). The CDR3 consists of 14 residues. Between the trimmed V and J ends, which lost 7 bases and 3 bases, there was a span of 14 bases. Germline V lookup: CDR1 SNHLY, CDR2 FYNNEI. CDR3 coding DNA: TGTGCCAGCATCCTAACTAGCAGGACAGATACGCAGTATTTT. Translating gives CASILTSRTDTQYF.